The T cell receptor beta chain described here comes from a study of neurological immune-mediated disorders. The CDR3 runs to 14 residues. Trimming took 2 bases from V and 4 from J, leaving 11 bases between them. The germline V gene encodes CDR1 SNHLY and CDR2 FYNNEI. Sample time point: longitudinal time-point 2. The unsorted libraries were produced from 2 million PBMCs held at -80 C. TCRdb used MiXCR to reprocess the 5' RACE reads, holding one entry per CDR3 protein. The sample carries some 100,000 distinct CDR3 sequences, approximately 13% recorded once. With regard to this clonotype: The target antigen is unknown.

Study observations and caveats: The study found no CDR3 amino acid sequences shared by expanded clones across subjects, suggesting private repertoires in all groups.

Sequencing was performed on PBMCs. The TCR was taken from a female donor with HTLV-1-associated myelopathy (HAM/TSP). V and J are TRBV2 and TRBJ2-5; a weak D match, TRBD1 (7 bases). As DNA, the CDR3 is TGTGCCAGCAGTGAAACTCAGGGGGGAGAGACCCAGTACTTC. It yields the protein CASSETQGGETQYF.